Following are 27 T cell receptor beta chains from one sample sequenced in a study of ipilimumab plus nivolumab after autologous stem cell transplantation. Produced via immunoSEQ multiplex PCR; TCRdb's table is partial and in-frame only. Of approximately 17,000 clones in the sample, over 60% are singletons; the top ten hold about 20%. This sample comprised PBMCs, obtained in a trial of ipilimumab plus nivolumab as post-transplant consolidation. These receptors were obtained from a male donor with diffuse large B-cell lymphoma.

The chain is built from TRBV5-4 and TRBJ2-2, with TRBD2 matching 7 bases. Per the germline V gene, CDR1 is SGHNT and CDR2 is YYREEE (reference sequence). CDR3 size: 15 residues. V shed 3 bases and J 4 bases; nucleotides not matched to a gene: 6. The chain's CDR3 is CASSSLAGSTGELFF. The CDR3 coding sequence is TGTGCCAGCAGCTCATTAGCGGGTTCCACCGGGGAGCTGTTTTTT.

The chain's CDR3 is CASSLATQYNEQFF. CDR3 DNA: TGCGCCAGCAGCTTGGCCACGCAGTACAATGAGCAGTTCTTC. J is TRBJ2-1 and V is TRBV5-1; D gene unclear. This CDR3 contains 14 residues. The germline V gene encodes CDR1 SGHRS and CDR2 YFSETQ. V shed 0 bases and J shed 4 bases, with 8 bases lying between them. The full variable domain, in which reference TRBV5-1 and TRBJ2-1 provide the parts outside the CDR3, is KAGVTQTPRYLIKTRGQQVTLSCSPISGHRSVSWYQQTPGQGLQFLFEYFSETQRNKGNFPGRFSGRQFSNSRSEMNVSTLELGDSALYLCASSLATQYNEQFFGPGTRLTVL.

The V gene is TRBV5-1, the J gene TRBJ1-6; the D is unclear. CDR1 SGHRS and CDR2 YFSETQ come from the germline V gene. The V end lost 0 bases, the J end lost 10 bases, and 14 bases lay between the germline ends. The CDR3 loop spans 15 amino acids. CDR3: CASSLGAGGQSPLHF. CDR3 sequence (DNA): TGCGCCAGCAGCTTGGGTGCAGGCGGGCAATCACCCCTCCACTTT.

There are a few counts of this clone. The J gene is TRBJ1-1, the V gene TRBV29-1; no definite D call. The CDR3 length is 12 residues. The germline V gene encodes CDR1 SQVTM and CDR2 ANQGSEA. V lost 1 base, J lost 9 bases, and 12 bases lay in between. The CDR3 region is CSVEVPGRKAFF. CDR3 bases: TGCAGCGTTGAAGTACCGGGCAGAAAAGCTTTCTTT. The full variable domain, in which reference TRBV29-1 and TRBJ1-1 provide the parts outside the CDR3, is SAVISQKPSRDICQRGTSLTIQCQVDSQVTMMFWYRQQPGQSLTLIATANQGSEATYESGFVIDKFPISRPNLTFSTLTVSNMSPEDSSIYLCSVEVPGRKAFFGQGTRLTVV.

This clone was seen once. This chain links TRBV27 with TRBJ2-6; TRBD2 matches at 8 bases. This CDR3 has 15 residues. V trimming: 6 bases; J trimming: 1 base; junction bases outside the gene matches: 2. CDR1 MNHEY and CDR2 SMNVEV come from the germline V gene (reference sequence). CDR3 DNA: TGTGCCAGCAGGCCGGGGGGGTCTGGGGCCAACGTCCTGACTTTC. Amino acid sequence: CASRPGGSGANVLTF.

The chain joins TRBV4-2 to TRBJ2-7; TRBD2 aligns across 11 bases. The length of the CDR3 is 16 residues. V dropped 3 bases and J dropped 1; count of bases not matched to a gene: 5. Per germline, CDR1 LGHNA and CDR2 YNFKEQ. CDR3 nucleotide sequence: TGTGCCAGCAGCCACGCGGGACTAGCGGAGTCCTACGAGCAGTACTTC. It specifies CASSHAGLAESYEQYF.

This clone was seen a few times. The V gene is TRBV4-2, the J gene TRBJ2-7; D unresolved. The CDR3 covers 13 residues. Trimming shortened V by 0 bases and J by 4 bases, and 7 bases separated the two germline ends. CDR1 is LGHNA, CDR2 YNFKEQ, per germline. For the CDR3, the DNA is TGTGCCAGCAGCCAAGAGGTTGGATACGAGCAGTACTTC. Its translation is CASSQEVGYEQYF.

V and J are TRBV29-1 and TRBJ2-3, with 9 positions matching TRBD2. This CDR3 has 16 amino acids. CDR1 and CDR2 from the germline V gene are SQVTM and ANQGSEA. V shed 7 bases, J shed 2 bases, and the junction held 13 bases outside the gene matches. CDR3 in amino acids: CSAKALAGLNTDTQYF. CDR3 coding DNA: TGCAGCGCAAAAGCCCTAGCGGGGCTAAACACAGATACGCAGTATTTT.

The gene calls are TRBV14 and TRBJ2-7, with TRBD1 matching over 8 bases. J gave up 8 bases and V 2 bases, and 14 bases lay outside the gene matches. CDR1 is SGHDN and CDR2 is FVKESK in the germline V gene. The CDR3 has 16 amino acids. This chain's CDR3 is CASSQRITGQGSKQYF. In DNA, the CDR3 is TGTGCCAGCAGCCAAAGAATTACAGGACAGGGATCTAAGCAGTACTTC.

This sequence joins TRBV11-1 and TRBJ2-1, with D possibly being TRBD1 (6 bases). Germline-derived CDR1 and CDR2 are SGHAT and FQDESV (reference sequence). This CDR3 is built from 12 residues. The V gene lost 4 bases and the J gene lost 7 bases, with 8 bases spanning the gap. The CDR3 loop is CASSYDRNEQFF. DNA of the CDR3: TGTGCCAGCAGCTACGACAGGAATGAGCAGTTCTTC.

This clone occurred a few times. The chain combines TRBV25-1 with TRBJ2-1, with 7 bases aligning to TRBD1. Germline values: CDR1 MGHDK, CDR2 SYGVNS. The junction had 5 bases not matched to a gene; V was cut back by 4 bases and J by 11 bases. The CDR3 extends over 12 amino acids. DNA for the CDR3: TGTGCCAGCAGTGCCGGGACAGCAAAGCAGTTCTTC. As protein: CASSAGTAKQFF.

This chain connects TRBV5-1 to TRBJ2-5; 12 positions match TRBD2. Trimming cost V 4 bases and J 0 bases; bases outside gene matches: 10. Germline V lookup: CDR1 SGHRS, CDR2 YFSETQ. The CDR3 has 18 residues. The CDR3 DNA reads TGCGCCAGCAGCCTCTGGACTAGCGGGAATTCCCACCAAGAGACCCAGTACTTC. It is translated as CASSLWTSGNSHQETQYF.

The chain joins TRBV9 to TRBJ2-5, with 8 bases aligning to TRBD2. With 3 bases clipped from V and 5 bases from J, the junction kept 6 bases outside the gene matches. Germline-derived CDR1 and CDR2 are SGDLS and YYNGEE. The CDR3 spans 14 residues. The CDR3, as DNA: TGTGCCAGCAGCGATACCCGGGGGGGGGAGACCCAGTACTTC. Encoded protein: CASSDTRGGETQYF.

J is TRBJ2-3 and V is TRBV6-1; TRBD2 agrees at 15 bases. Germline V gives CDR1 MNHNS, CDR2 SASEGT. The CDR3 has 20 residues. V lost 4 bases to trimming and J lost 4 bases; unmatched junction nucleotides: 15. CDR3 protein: CASSGSLGLAGGEGPDTQYF. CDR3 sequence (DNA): TGTGCCAGCAGTGGATCCTTGGGACTAGCGGGAGGTGAAGGCCCAGATACGCAGTATTTT.

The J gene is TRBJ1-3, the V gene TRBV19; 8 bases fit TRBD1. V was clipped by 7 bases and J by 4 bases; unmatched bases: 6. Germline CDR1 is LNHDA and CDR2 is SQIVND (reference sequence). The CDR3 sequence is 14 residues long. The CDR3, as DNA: TGTGCCAGTACCGACAGGGGTAAAGGAAACACCATATATTTT. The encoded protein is CASTDRGKGNTIYF. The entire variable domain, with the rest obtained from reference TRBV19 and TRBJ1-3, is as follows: DGGITQSPKYLFRKEGQNVTLSCEQNLNHDAMYWYRQDPGQGLRLIYYSQIVNDFQKGDIAEGYSVSREKKESFPLTVTSAQKNPTAFYLCASTDRGKGNTIYFGEGSWLTVV.

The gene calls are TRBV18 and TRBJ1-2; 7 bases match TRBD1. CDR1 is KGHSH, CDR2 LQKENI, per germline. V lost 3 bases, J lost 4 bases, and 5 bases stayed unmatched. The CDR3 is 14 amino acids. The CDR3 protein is CASSPRQGAYGYTF. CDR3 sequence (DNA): TGTGCCAGCTCACCCCGACAGGGAGCCTATGGCTACACCTTC.

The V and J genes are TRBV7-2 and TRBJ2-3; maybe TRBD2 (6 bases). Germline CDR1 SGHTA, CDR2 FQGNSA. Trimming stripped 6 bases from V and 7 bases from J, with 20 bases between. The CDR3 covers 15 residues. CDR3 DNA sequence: TGTGCCAGCAGGCGCGGGGCGGCCTTACTCCATACGCAGTATTTT. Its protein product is CASRRGAALLHTQYF.

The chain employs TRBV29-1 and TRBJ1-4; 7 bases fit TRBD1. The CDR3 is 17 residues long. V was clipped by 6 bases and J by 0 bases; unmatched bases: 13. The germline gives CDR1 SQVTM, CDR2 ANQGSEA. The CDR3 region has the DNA TGCAGCGTGCTGAAATCCGGGACAGTTGCAACTAATGAAAAACTGTTTTTT. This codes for CSVLKSGTVATNEKLFF.

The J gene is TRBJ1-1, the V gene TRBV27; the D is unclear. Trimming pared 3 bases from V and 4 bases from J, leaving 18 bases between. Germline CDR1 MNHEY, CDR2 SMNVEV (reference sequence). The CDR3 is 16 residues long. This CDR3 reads CASSLAPSTTITEAFF. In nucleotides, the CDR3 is TGTGCCAGCAGTTTGGCCCCGAGTACTACCATCACTGAAGCTTTCTTT.

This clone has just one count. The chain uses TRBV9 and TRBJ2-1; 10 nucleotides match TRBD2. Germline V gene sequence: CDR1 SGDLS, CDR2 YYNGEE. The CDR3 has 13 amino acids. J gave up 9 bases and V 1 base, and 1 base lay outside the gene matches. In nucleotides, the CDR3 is TGTGCCAGCAGCGTAACTAGCGGGACTGAGCAGTTCTTC. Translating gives CASSVTSGTEQFF.

CDR3 bases: TGTGCCAGCAGTTCCCAGGGGATATTACCTCAGCCCCAGCATTTT. This gives the protein CASSSQGILPQPQHF. The rearrangement joins TRBV28 to TRBJ1-5; the D gene is possibly TRBD1 (6 bases). The germline gives CDR1 MDHEN, CDR2 SYDVKM. Trimming left V 4 bases short and J 6 bases short, with 16 bases between. The CDR3 runs to 15 residues.

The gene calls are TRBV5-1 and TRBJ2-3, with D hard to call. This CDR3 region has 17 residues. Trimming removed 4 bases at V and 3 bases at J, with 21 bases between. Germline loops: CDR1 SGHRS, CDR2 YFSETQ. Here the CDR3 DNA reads TGCGCCAGCAGCCCGGGCTTGGGTACAGCTGGGACAGATACGCAGTATTTT. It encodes CASSPGLGTAGTDTQYF.

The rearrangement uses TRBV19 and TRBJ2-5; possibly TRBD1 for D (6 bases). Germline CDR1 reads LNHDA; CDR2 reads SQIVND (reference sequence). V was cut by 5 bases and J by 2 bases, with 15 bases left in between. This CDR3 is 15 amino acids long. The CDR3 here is CASSYRQEIQETQYF. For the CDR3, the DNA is TGTGCCAGTAGTTACCGACAGGAGATACAAGAGACCCAGTACTTC.

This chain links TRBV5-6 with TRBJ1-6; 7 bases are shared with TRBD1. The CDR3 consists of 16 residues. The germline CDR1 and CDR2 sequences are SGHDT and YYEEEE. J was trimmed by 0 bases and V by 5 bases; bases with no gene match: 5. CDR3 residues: CASSLQGSSYNSPLHF. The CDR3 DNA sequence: TGTGCCAGCAGTTTACAGGGGAGCTCCTATAATTCACCCCTCCACTTT.

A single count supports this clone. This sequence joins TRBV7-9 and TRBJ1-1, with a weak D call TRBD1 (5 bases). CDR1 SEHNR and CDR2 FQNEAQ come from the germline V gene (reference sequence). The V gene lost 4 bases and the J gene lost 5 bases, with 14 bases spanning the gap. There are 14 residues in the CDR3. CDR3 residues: CASSSETEGTEAFF. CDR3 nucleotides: TGTGCCAGCAGCTCAGAAACAGAGGGGACTGAAGCTTTCTTT. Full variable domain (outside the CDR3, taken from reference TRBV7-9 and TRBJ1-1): DTGVSQNPRHKITKRGQNVTFRCDPISEHNRLYWYRQTLGQGPEFLTYFQNEAQLEKSRLLSDRFSAERPKGSFSTLEIQRTEQGDSAMYLCASSSETEGTEAFFGQGTRLTVV.

Here the CDR3 reads CASSPRAQETQYF. CDR3 sequence (DNA): TGTGCCAGCTCACCGCGGGCTCAAGAGACCCAGTACTTC. The chain uses TRBV18 and TRBJ2-5; D possibly corresponds to TRBD2 (5 bases). The CDR3 spans 13 residues. The V and J ends lost 3 bases and 2 bases respectively, with 7 bases between them. Germline V gives CDR1 KGHSH, CDR2 LQKENI.

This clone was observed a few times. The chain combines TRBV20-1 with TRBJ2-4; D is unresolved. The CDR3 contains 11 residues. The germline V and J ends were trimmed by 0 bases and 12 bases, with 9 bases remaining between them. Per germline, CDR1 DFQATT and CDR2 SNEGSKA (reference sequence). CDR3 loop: CSARDGLSQYF. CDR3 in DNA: TGCAGTGCTAGAGATGGCCTTAGTCAGTACTTC.